Reported below is one TCR beta chain. What it binds is unknown. The germline V gene has CDR1 LGHNA and CDR2 YSLEER. J lost 7 bases, V lost 3 bases, and 8 bases had no gene match. This CDR3 region has 15 residues. This specimen belongs to a study of T cells in localized non-small cell lung cancer. Findings and caveats of the study: Among the top 100 tumor clones, a median around 62 appeared in adjacent lung. Uninvolved adjacent lung had the highest recorded T cell clonality, with tumor below it.

Using immunoSEQ multiplex PCR, the repertoire was profiled, and TCRdb retains in-frame clones only, with some absent. The sample records approximately 76,000 clones, over 75% being singletons. V usage is TRBV4-3 and J usage is TRBJ2-7; 11 positions match TRBD2. The receptor comes from a female donor of 60 years or more with stage I lung adenocarcinoma. The sample here was peripheral blood, taken before any cancer treatment. The CDR3 region has the DNA TGCGCCAGCAGCCAGGAACTACTAGCGGGAGTTGAGCAGTACTTC. Translating it yields CASSQELLAGVEQYF.